The 25 T cell receptor beta chains reported below all come from one sample, sequenced in a study of control samples from healthy donors and cancer patients. The assay was immunoSEQ multiplex PCR, and TCRdb's table has in-frame clones only and misses some. The repertoire holds 100,000 to 150,000 clones, with 75% to 95% as singletons. Sequences were obtained from blood. The receptors were gathered from a man aged 18 to 29 in good health.

The chain carries TRBV4-1 and TRBJ2-3; a possible D gene is TRBD2 (5 bases). Per the germline V gene, CDR1 is MGHRA and CDR2 is YSYEKL. V was cut by 4 bases and J by 6 bases, with 17 bases left in between. CDR3 length equals 15 residues. CDR3 nucleotide sequence: TGCGCCAGCAGCCCAGGCGGGCCGTCACCGGATACGCAGTATTTT. Translating it yields CASSPGGPSPDTQYF.

The chain is built from TRBV5-4 and TRBJ2-3; 13 bases agree with TRBD2. The CDR3 is 17 residues long. Germline V gives CDR1 SGHNT, CDR2 YYREEE (reference sequence). The V segment lost 4 bases and the J segment 2 bases; nucleotides outside the gene matches: 7. The chain's CDR3 is CASSGRTSGGFTDTQYF. The CDR3, as DNA: TGTGCCAGCAGCGGGAGGACTAGCGGGGGTTTCACAGATACGCAGTATTTT.

The V gene is TRBV20-1, the J gene TRBJ2-1; no reliable D call. The V gene lost 3 bases and the J gene lost 4 bases, with 7 bases spanning the gap. This CDR3 is built from 12 residues. Per the germline V gene, CDR1 is DFQATT and CDR2 is SNEGSKA (reference sequence). The CDR3 region has the DNA TGCAGTGCTAGTCAGACATACAATGAGCAGTTCTTC. Protein product: CSASQTYNEQFF.

This chain links TRBV19 with TRBJ1-1; D may be TRBD1 (6 bases). V was trimmed by 5 bases and J by 5 bases, leaving 15 bases between them. Per the germline V gene, CDR1 is LNHDA and CDR2 is SQIVND (reference sequence). The CDR3 covers 14 residues. The CDR3 here is CASSSLQGGTEAFF. The DNA of the CDR3 is TGTGCCAGTAGTTCCTTACAGGGTGGGACTGAAGCTTTCTTT. The entire variable domain, with the rest obtained from reference TRBV19 and TRBJ1-1, is as follows: DGGITQSPKYLFRKEGQNVTLSCEQNLNHDAMYWYRQDPGQGLRLIYYSQIVNDFQKGDIAEGYSVSREKKESFPLTVTSAQKNPTAFYLCASSSLQGGTEAFFGQGTRLTVV.

The chain has TRBV7-8 and TRBJ1-1, with D hard to call. The CDR3 sequence is 15 residues long. With 10 bases removed from V and 6 bases from J, the gap between germline ends came to 24 bases. Germline V gene sequence: CDR1 SGHVS, CDR2 FQNEAQ. CDR3 loop: CATTPRSTARPEAFF. The CDR3, as DNA: TGTGCCACCACCCCAAGATCCACCGCAAGACCTGAAGCTTTCTTT.

This clone was picked up many times. The CDR3 sequence is CASLDTGADTQYF. CDR3 coding DNA: TGTGCCTCCTTGGACACGGGGGCAGATACGCAGTATTTT. V and J are TRBV7-9 and TRBJ2-3; TRBD2 is a possible D gene (6 bases). Looked up from germline, CDR1 is SEHNR and CDR2 is FQNEAQ (reference sequence). The CDR3 contains 13 residues. The V gene lost 11 bases and the J gene lost 4 bases, with 16 bases spanning the gap.

The J gene is TRBJ2-2, the V gene TRBV5-1; no definite D call. V was cut by 0 bases and J by 7 bases, with 13 bases left in between. Germline assignment: CDR1 SGHRS and CDR2 YFSETQ. This CDR3 has 15 residues. The CDR3 nucleotides read TGCGCCAGCAGCTTGGCGGGCCCTTGGAGCGGGGAGCTGTTTTTT. As protein: CASSLAGPWSGELFF. Full variable domain (rest looked up from reference TRBV5-1 and TRBJ2-2): KAGVTQTPRYLIKTRGQQVTLSCSPISGHRSVSWYQQTPGQGLQFLFEYFSETQRNKGNFPGRFSGRQFSNSRSEMNVSTLELGDSALYLCASSLAGPWSGELFFGEGSRLTVL.

The gene calls are TRBV21-1 and TRBJ2-3; TRBD2, the table's D call, was not compared with the DNA. TRBV21-1 is shown as a pseudogene. The length of the CDR3 is 15 residues. CDR3 region: CASSKPGLSTDTQYF. In nucleotides, the CDR3 is TGTGCCAGCAGCAAACCGGGACTATCCACAGATACGCAGTATTTT.

The rearrangement links TRBV11-2 to TRBJ1-2, with no clear D. Germline V lookup: CDR1 SGHAT, CDR2 FQNNGV. Trimming took off 5 bases at V and 4 bases at J, with 14 bases between the two ends. The CDR3 spans 14 residues. CDR3 residues: CASSPYQVGYGYTF. In DNA form, the CDR3 reads TGTGCCAGCAGCCCTTATCAGGTCGGCTATGGCTACACCTTC.

This clone appeared once. This rearrangement joins TRBV27 to TRBJ2-1, with a weak D call TRBD1 (6 bases). Trimming took 5 bases from V and 3 from J, leaving 11 bases between them. The germline CDR1 and CDR2 sequences are MNHEY and SMNVEV (reference sequence). The CDR3 totals 14 residues. For the CDR3, the DNA is TGTGCCAGCAGTACCTCGGACAGCTACAATGAGCAGTTCTTC. The encoded protein is CASSTSDSYNEQFF.

The chain has TRBV4-1 and TRBJ2-1; no clear D gene. Per the germline V gene, CDR1 is MGHRA and CDR2 is YSYEKL. The CDR3 sequence is 14 residues long. V was cut by 2 bases and J by 0 bases, with 5 bases left in between. The DNA for the CDR3 is TGCGCCAGCAGCCAACGTAGCTCCTACAATGAGCAGTTCTTC. This codes for CASSQRSSYNEQFF.

The chain links TRBV5-6 to TRBJ1-5; 8 nucleotides agree with TRBD1. V trimming: 2 bases; J trimming: 7 bases; junction bases outside the gene matches: 5. CDR3 length: 14 residues. From germline, CDR1 is SGHDT and CDR2 YYEEEE. The CDR3 coding sequence is TGTGCCAGCAGCTTCGGACAGGGAGGGCAGCCCCAGCATTTT. Its translation is CASSFGQGGQPQHF. Looking up the rest from reference TRBV5-6 and TRBJ1-5 gives the full variable domain: DAGVTQSPTHLIKTRGQQVTLRCSPKSGHDTVSWYQQALGQGPQFIFQYYEEEERQRGNFPDRFSGHQFPNYSSELNVNALLLGDSALYLCASSFGQGGQPQHFGDGTRLSIL.

The J gene is TRBJ2-2, the V gene TRBV5-1; possibly TRBD2 for D (6 bases). The germline V gene encodes CDR1 SGHRS and CDR2 YFSETQ. This CDR3 has 15 residues. Trimming left V 0 bases short and J 0 bases short, with 6 bases between. The CDR3 sequence: CASSLGTTNTGELFF. The CDR3 coding sequence is TGCGCCAGCAGCTTGGGGACTACGAACACCGGGGAGCTGTTTTTT.

V is TRBV2 and J is TRBJ1-1; D is undetermined. Trimming stripped 4 bases from V and 8 bases from J, with 14 bases between. CDR1 is SNHLY, CDR2 FYNNEI, per germline. The CDR3 contains 13 residues. CDR3 in DNA: TGTGCCAGCAGTGTCTTCGGACTCGAGGAAGCTTTCTTT. Translation: CASSVFGLEEAFF. Full variable domain (missing parts from reference TRBV2 and TRBJ1-1): EPEVTQTPSHQVTQMGQEVILRCVPISNHLYFYWYRQILGQKVEFLVSFYNNEISEKSEIFDDQFSVERPDGSNFTLKIRSTKLEDSAMYFCASSVFGLEEAFFGQGTRLTVV.

This chain connects TRBV5-1 to TRBJ1-6, with D possibly being TRBD1 (6 bases). CDR3 length: 15 residues. Germline V CDR1 and CDR2: SGHRS, YFSETQ. V lost 2 bases and J lost 7, with 13 bases in between. The CDR3 nucleotides read TGCGCCAGCAGCTTTCAGGGGTTTGGCAATTCACCCCTCCACTTT. Protein product: CASSFQGFGNSPLHF.

The V gene is TRBV10-2, the J gene TRBJ2-3, with 11 bases lining up with TRBD2. The ends lost 6 bases at V and 0 bases at J; junction bases unmatched: 2. CDR1 WSHSY and CDR2 SAAADI come from the germline V gene. This CDR3 is built from 15 residues. The CDR3 region has the DNA TGCGCCAGCAGGGGACTAGCGGCAAGCACAGATACGCAGTATTTT. Its translation is CASRGLAASTDTQYF.

This clone was seen a single time. This chain links TRBV11-2 with TRBJ2-7; 8 bases are a match to TRBD2. With V trimmed by 1 base and J by 3 bases, 5 bases remained unmatched. The CDR3 has 15 residues. Germline-derived CDR1 and CDR2 are SGHAT and FQNNGV. The CDR3 DNA reads TGTGCCAGCAGCTTAGCGGGGGGGTCCCGCTACGAGCAGTACTTC. Amino acid sequence: CASSLAGGSRYEQYF.

V gene TRBV4-1 combines with J gene TRBJ2-4; no clear D gene. Germline V gives CDR1 MGHRA, CDR2 YSYEKL. This CDR3 region has 15 residues. V was trimmed by 6 bases and J by 0 bases, leaving 12 bases between them. The CDR3 DNA is TGCGCCAGCAGTCAAAGAAGTCTAGCCAAAAACATTCAGTACTTC. It yields the protein CASSQRSLAKNIQYF.

This rearrangement joins TRBV12-3 or TRBV12-4 to TRBJ1-2, with D uncertain. Between the trimmed V and J ends, which lost 3 bases and 2 bases, there was a span of 7 bases. The CDR3 runs to 13 residues. The CDR3 sequence: CASSFLGNYGYTF. The CDR3 DNA sequence: TGTGCCAGCAGTTTTTTAGGGAACTATGGCTACACCTTC.

Here the CDR3 DNA reads TGTGCCAGCAGCTTTACAGGGGTGACTGAAGCTTTCTTT. It translates to CASSFTGVTEAFF. The gene calls are TRBV5-5 and TRBJ1-1; 7 positions match TRBD1. This CDR3 contains 13 residues. The V segment lost 2 bases and the J segment 5 bases; nucleotides outside the gene matches: 3. Germline V lookup: CDR1 SGHKS, CDR2 YYEKEE (reference sequence).

The chain carries TRBV7-9 and TRBJ1-1; tentative D call: TRBD1 (5 bases). V was shortened by 1 base and J by 1 base, with 7 bases between the two germline ends. Germline CDR1 SEHNR, CDR2 FQNEAQ (reference sequence). The CDR3 sequence is 14 residues long. In nucleotides, the CDR3 is TGTGCCAGCAGCTTAGGGACACCGAACACTGAAGCTTTCTTT. Translating it yields CASSLGTPNTEAFF.

The V gene is TRBV11-2, the J gene TRBJ1-2, with 8 positions matching TRBD1. With 0 bases clipped from V and 3 bases from J, the junction kept 3 bases outside the gene matches. Germline CDR1 is SGHAT and CDR2 is FQNNGV. This CDR3 has 15 amino acids. CDR3 amino acids: CASSLDGQGHYGYTF. DNA of the CDR3: TGTGCCAGCAGCTTAGACGGACAGGGACACTATGGCTACACCTTC.

The CDR3 is CASNQGGNYGYTF. CDR3 sequence (DNA): TGTGCCAGTAATCAAGGGGGGAACTATGGCTACACCTTC. V and J are TRBV6-6 and TRBJ1-2; weak D call: TRBD1 (6 bases). The V end lost 9 bases, the J end lost 2 bases, and 13 bases lay between the germline ends. CDR1 and CDR2 from the germline V gene are MNHNY and SVGAGI (reference sequence). The CDR3 has 13 amino acids.

The V call is TRBV7-9, the J call TRBJ1-1, with D maybe TRBD1 (5 bases). V dropped 9 bases and J dropped 5 bases, with 16 bases sitting between them. There are 13 residues in the CDR3. Germline-derived CDR1 and CDR2 are SEHNR and FQNEAQ (reference sequence). The DNA of the CDR3 is TGTGCCAGTTCAGGGTATTTGGGGACTGAAGCTTTCTTT. Translation: CASSGYLGTEAFF.

J is TRBJ1-2 and V is TRBV18; D is undetermined. CDR3 length: 13 residues. Germline V gene sequence: CDR1 KGHSH, CDR2 LQKENI. V gave up 4 bases and J gave up 7 bases, with 13 bases separating them. The DNA of the CDR3 is TGTGCCAGCTCACAACACCGCTTCCGTGGCTACACCTTC. It encodes CASSQHRFRGYTF.